The clone carrying this T cell receptor (beta chain) was observed a handful of times. Its target is not known. Unique molecular identifiers were attached to individual cDNA molecules within the library. Authors' processing steps: The median was about 100,000 TCRs per sample, ranging about 20,000 to 690,600. MiXCR, applied by TCRdb to the RACE reads, yields one record per CDR3 protein. It is TCRdb's table, rather than the study itself, that gives the V and J calls and clone size. The sample carries about 77,000 distinct CDR3 sequences, 8.5% to 10% recorded once. This sample was taken from a study of human T cells and chemical hapten exposure. Study at large: Minor pooled library volume differences mainly drove per-sample TCR yield variation. Study-wide results and limits: DPC sensitization did not alter TCRs above 1 in 1000 frequency.

Time point meaning: healthy volunteer bleed at 6 weeks. Whole blood, unfractionated, served as the material for total RNA extraction. Specimen: whole blood. The receptor's source is a female donor in good health. Some clones in this sample may be carry-over from other donors' samples.

The DNA of the CDR3 is TGTGCCAGCAGGAAACTTCAGGACGGATTTTCACCCCTCCACTTT. Amino acids: CASRKLQDGFSPLHF. The rearrangement joins TRBV2 to TRBJ1-6; no clear D gene. The V gene's germline CDR1 is SNHLY and CDR2 FYNNEI. Trimming removed 6 bases at V and 9 bases at J, with 18 bases between. The length of the CDR3 is 15 residues.